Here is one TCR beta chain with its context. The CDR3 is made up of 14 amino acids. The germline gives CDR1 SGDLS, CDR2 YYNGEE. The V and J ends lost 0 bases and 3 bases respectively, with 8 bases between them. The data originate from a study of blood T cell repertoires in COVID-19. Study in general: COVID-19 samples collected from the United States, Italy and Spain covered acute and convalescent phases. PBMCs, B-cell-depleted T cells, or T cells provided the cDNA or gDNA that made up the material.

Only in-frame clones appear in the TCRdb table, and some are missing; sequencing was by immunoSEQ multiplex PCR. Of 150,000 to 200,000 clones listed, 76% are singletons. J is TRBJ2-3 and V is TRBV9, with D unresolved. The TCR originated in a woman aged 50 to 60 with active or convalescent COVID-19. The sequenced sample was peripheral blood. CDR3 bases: TGTGCCAGCAGCGTAGAGCCCGGGACAGATACGCAGTATTTT. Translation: CASSVEPGTDTQYF.